This TCR beta chain originates from a study of beta chain features in type 1 diabetes. Turning to the study itself: Sorted cells, approximately 110 million in number, were examined across all samples.

Every isolated RNA sample was fully reverse transcribed, so sequencing captured expressed TCRB transcripts. Libraries were prepared by immunoSEQ multiplex PCR; TCRdb keeps only in-frame clonotypes and omits some of them. The sample carries 150,000 to 160,000 clones, around 10% recorded once. Via the markers CD45RO/CCR7/CD25/CD127/CD95/CD27, stem cell-like memory, regulatory, central memory and naive CD4+ cells were sorted. Study-level results: High-TCR-expressing cells could be over-represented by cDNA sequencing.

On this clone itself: Its antigen is not known.

The clonotype comes from a man between 18 and 35 years old in good health. The sequenced sample consisted of central memory CD4+ T cells from blood.

CDR3 coding DNA: TGTGCCAGCAGCTTATCCAGGGAGGGCTACACCTTC. Residues: CASSLSREGYTF. This rearrangement joins TRBV7-9 to TRBJ1-2; TRBD1 might be the D (5 bases). This CDR3 spans 12 amino acids. The germline gives CDR1 SEHNR, CDR2 FQNEAQ (reference sequence). Trimming took off 2 bases at V and 8 bases at J, with 9 bases between the two ends.